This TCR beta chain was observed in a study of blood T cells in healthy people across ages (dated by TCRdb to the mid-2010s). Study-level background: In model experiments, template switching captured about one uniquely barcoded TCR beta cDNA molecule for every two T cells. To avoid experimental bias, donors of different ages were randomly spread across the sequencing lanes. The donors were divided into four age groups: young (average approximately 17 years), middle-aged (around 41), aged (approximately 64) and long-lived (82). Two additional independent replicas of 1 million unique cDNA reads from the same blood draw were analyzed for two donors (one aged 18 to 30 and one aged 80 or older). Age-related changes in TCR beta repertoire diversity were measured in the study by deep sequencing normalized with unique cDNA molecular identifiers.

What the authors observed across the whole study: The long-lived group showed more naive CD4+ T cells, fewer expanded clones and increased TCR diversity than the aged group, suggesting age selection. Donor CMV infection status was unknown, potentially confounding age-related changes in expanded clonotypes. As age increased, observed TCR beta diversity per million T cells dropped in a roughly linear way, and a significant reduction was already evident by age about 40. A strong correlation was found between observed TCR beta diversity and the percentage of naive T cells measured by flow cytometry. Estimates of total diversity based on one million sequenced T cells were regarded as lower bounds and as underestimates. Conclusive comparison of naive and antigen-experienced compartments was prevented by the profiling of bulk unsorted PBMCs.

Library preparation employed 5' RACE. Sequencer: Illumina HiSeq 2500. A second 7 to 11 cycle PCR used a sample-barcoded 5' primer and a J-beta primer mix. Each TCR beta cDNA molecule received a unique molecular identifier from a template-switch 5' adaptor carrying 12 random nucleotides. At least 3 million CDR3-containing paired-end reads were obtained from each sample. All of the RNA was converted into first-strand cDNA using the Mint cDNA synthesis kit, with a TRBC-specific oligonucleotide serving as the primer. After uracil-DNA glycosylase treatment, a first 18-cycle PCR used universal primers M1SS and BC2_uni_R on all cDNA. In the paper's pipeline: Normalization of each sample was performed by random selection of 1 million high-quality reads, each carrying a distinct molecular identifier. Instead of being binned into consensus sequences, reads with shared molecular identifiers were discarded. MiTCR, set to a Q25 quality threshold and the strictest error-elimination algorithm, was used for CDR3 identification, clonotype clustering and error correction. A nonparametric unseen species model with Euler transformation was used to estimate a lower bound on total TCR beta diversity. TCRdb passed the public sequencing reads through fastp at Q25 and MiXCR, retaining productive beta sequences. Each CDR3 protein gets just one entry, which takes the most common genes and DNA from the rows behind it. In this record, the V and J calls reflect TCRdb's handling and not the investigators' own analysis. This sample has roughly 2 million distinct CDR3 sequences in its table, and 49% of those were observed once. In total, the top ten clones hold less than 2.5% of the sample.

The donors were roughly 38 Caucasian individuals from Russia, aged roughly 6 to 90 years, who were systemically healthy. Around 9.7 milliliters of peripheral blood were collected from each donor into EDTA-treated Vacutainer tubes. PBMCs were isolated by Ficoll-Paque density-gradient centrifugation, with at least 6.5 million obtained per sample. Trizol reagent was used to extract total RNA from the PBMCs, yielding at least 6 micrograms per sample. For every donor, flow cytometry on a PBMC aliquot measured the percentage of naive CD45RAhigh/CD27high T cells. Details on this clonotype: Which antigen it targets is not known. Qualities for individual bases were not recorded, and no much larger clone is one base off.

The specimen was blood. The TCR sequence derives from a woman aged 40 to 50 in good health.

The DNA sequence is TGCAGCGTTGTTATTAGCTCCTACAATGAGCAGTACTTC. Translated, it gives CSVVISSYNEQYF. Recombination connected TRBV29-1 to TRBJ2-1; the D gene remains uncertain. The J call is doubtful: the DNA matches TRBJ2-7 better. From the cysteine through the phenylalanine, the CDR3 covers 13 amino acids. The retained sequence is limited to the CDR3, 39 bases, with the frame set at the first base. CDR1 is given as SQVTM and CDR2 as ANQGSEA, both from the germline V gene.